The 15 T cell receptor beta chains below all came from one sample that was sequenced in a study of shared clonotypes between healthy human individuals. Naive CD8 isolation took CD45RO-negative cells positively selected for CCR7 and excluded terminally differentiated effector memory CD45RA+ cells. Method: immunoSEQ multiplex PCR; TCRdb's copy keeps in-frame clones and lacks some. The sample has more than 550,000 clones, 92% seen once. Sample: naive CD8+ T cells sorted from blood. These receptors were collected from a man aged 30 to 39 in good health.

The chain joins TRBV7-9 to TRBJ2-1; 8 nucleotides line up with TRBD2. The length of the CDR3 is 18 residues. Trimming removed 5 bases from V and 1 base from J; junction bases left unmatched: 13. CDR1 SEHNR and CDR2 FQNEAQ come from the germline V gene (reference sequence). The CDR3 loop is CASSLPDWAGGSYNEQFF. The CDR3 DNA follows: TGTGCCAGCAGCCTTCCAGACTGGGCGGGAGGTTCCTACAATGAGCAGTTCTTC.

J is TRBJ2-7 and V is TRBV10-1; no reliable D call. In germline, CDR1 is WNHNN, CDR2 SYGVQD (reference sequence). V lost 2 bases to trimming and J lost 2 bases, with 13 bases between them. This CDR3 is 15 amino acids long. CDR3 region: CASSENIGSTYEQYF. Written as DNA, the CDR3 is TGCGCCAGCAGTGAGAACATTGGAAGCACCTACGAGCAGTACTTC.

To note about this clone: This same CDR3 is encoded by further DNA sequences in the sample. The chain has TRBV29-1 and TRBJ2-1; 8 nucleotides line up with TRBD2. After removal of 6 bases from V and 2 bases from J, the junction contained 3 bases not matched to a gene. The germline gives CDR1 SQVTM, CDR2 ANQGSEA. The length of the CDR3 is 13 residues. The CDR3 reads CSVLAETYNEQFF. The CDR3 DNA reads TGCAGCGTACTAGCGGAAACCTACAATGAGCAGTTCTTC.

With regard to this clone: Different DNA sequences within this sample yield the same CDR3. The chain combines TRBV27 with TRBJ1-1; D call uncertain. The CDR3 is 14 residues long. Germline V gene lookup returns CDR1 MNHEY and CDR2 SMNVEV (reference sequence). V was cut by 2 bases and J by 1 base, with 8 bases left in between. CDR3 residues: CASSLREANTEAFF. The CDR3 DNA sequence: TGTGCCAGCAGTTTACGGGAGGCGAACACTGAAGCTTTCTTT.

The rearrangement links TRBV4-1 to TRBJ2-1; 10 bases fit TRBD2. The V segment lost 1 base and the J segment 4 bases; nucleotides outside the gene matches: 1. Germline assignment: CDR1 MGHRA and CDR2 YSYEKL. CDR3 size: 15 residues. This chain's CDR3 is CASSQAAGGYNEQFF. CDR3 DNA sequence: TGCGCCAGCAGCCAAGCAGCGGGAGGGTACAATGAGCAGTTCTTC.

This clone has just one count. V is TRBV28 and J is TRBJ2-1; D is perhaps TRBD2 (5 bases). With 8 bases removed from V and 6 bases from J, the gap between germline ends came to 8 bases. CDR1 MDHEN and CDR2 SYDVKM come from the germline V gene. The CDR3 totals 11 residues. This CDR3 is CASGLGNEQFF. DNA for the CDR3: TGTGCCAGCGGACTCGGCAATGAGCAGTTCTTC.

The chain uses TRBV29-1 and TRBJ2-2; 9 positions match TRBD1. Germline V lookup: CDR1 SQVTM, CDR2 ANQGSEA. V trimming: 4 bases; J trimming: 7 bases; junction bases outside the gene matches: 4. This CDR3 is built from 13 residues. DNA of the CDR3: TGCAGCGTTGTTGAGACAGGGGGCGGGGAGCTGTTTTTT. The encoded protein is CSVVETGGGELFF.

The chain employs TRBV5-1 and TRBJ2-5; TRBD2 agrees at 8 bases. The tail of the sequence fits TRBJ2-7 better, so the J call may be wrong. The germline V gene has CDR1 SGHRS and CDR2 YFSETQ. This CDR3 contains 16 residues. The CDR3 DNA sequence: TGCGCCAGCAGCAGCTCCTCTTTGAGCGGGGGCTACGAGCAGTACTTC. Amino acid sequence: CASSSSSLSGGYEQYF.

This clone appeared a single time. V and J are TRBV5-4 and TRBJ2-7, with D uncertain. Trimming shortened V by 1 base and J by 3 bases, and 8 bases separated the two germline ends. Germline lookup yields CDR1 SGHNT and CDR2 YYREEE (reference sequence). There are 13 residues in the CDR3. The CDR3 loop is CASSLFGDYEQYF. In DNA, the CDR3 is TGTGCCAGCAGCTTGTTTGGGGACTACGAGCAGTACTTC.

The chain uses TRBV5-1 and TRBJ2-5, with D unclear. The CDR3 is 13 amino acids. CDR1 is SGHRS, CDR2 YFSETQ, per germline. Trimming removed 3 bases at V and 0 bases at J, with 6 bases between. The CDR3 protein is CASSSSDQETQYF. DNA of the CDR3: TGCGCCAGCAGCTCGAGCGACCAAGAGACCCAGTACTTC. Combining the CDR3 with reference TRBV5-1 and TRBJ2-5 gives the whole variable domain KAGVTQTPRYLIKTRGQQVTLSCSPISGHRSVSWYQQTPGQGLQFLFEYFSETQRNKGNFPGRFSGRQFSNSRSEMNVSTLELGDSALYLCASSSSDQETQYFGPGTRLLVL.

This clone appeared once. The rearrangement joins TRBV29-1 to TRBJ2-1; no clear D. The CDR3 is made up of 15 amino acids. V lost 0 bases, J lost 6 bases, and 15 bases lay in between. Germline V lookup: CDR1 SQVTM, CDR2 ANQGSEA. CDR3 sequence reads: CSVEETAKLGNEQFF. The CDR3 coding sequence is TGCAGCGTTGAAGAAACGGCCAAACTGGGCAATGAGCAGTTCTTC.

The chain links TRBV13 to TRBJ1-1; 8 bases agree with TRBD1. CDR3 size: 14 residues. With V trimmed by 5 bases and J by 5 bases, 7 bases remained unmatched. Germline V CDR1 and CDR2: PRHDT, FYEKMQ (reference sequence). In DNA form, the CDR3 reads TGTGCCAGCAGCATCTACGACAGGGGAACTGAAGCTTTCTTT. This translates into CASSIYDRGTEAFF.

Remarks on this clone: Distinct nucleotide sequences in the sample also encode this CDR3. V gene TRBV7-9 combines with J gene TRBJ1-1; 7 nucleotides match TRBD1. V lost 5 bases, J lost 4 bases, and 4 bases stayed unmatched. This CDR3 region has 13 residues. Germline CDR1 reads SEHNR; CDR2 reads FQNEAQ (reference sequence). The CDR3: CASSPTGSTEAFF. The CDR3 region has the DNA TGTGCCAGCAGCCCGACAGGGAGCACTGAAGCTTTCTTT.

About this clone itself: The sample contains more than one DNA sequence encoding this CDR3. In DNA, the CDR3 is TGTGCCAGCAGTTTCGGACTGGCCTACGAGCAGTACTTC. Residues: CASSFGLAYEQYF. The V and J genes are TRBV27 and TRBJ2-7; D might be TRBD2 (5 bases). CDR3 length: 13 residues. V gave up 3 bases and J gave up 2 bases, with 8 bases separating them. The germline V gene encodes CDR1 MNHEY and CDR2 SMNVEV (reference sequence).

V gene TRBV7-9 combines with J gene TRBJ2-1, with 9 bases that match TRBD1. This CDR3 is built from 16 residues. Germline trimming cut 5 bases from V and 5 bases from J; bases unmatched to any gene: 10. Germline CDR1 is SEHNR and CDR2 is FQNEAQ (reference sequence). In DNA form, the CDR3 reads TGTGCCAGCAGCCGAGAGGACAGGGGAAACAACAATGAGCAGTTCTTC. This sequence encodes CASSREDRGNNNEQFF.